This T cell receptor (beta chain) was documented in a study of blood T cell repertoires in COVID-19. The CDR3 is 15 amino acids. V trimming: 2 bases; J trimming: 0 bases; junction bases outside the gene matches: 1. Germline V lookup: CDR1 MNHNS, CDR2 SASEGT. The protocol was immunoSEQ multiplex PCR, while the TCRdb copy is restricted to in-frame clones and leaves out a portion. Among about 68,000 clones listed, 83% were seen once. The chain has TRBV6-1 and TRBJ2-1, with 7 nucleotides matching TRBD1. This clonotype originated in an older man with acute or convalescent COVID-19. Sample: peripheral blood. CDR3 DNA: TGTGCCAGCAGTGAATGGGACAGCTCCTACAATGAGCAGTTCTTC. This translates into CASSEWDSSYNEQFF.